The rows below give T cell receptor beta chains drawn from one sample of a study of T cell responses to AZD1222 COVID-19 vaccine. This table comes from immunoSEQ multiplex PCR, and its TCRdb copy is limited to in-frame clones, with some not included. This sample yields about 100,000 clones, of which 70% to 90% are seen a single time; 6.6% belongs to the top ten. The specimen comprised peripheral blood, sampled on day 0 of AZD1222 vaccination. All receptors derive from an adult in good health. Each CDR3 is given with its conserved first and last residue. Not every row has a clone size; where given, it reads once, few, many or a size class.

clone size | V gene | CDR3 protein
- | TRBV10-3 | CAISVDRGYTEAFF
- | TRBV28 | CASGPGQDYNEQFF
- | TRBV27 | CASRPRGGSGGTEAFF
- | TRBV6-5 | CASIRVDTEAFF
- | TRBV9 | CASSVVPPGPNTGELFF
- | TRBV19 | CASSIGRAYEQYF
- | TRBV5-4 | CASSQGVTNEKLFF
- | TRBV5-1 | CATRRTASTDTQYF
once | TRBV25-1 | CASMRESSYEQYF
- | TRBV19 | CASSIQVQEEEKLFF
few | TRBV4-2 | CASSQDAVPYNEQFF
- | TRBV25-1 | CASGGSTDTQYF
- | TRBV7-8 | CASSYFQGATETQYF
- | TRBV27 | CASSLAGRAYEQYF
once | TRBV7-9 | CASSHGTGPPNYGYTF
- | TRBV2 | CASSEGGPYGYTF
- | TRBV18 | CASSQGSNQPQHF
once | TRBV5-1 | CASSYLGQGTLTSTDTQYF
- | TRBV7-2 | CASSTPVGGRGNSPLHF
- | TRBV27 | CSAGLLAGETQYF
- | TRBV29-1 | CSVAPGDVYGYTF
- | TRBV6-6 | CASSYQGGANTEAFF
- | TRBV4-3 | CASSQGTDLNSPLHF
- | TRBV27 | CASSRWTGETEAFF
few | TRBV18 | CASSPLTGAYEQYF
- | TRBV12-3/TRBV12-4 | CASSVSDEQYF
- | TRBV25-1 | CASSDWTGRSGNTIYF
- | TRBV3-1/TRBV3-2 | CASSQGLGLAGVVQYF
- | TRBV3-1/TRBV3-2 | CASSLAGDRDYGYTF
few | TRBV6-1 | CASSEVLAGYNEQFF
- | TRBV7-9 | CASRPEGPQNEKLFF
- | TRBV5-6 | CASSLGAGRSSSGEKLFF
once | TRBV7-9 | CASSDQTAVYGNTIYF
once | TRBV28 | CASSLEGSPAYGYTF
- | TRBV4-2 | CASSPGRQSNTEAFF
few | TRBV7-3 | CASSSQEGTFNEQFF
- | TRBV30 | CARVEVNYGYTF
- | TRBV5-1 | CASSRSGEQYF
- | TRBV4-3 | CASSQAPLNEKLFF
once | TRBV5-1 | CASSLVAGSVNTEAFF
- | TRBV27 | CASRRLAGGSNEQFF
- | TRBV6-5 | CASSYSKAWGYEQYF
- | TRBV5-6 | CASIGEVNTEAFF
- | TRBV4-3 | CASSRSGELFF
- | TRBV5-1 | CASRAFYNEQFF